The 8 T cell receptor beta chains listed next were all sequenced from one sample in a study of blood T cells in healthy people across ages. Alongside a J-beta primer mix, a sample-barcoded 5' primer served in a second PCR lasting about 7 to 11 cycles. TCRdb recomputed calls from the 5' RACE reads with MiXCR, one row per CDR3 protein. In the table there are 710,000 or so distinct CDR3 sequences, 22% of which are singletons. Sample: blood. The receptors derive from a man between 65 and 85 years old in good health.

This sequence joins TRBV21-1 and TRBJ2-5; TRBD1, as called in the table, went unchecked against the DNA. TRBV21-1 is termed a pseudogene. CDR3 size: 14 residues. CDR3 in DNA: TGTGCCTCTTACCCCGGGACAGAGGTATGTGAGCAGTACTTC. This encodes CASYPGTEVCEQYF.

This clonotype was observed a handful of times. The V and J genes are TRBV7-9 and TRBJ1-1; 7 nucleotides match TRBD1. The CDR3 spans 15 residues. Losses at the gene ends were 5 bases for V and 10 bases for J; bases not matched to a gene: 16. CDR1 is SEHNR, CDR2 FQNEAQ, per germline (reference sequence). CDR3 nucleotide sequence: TGTGCCAGCAGCGTCCCCAGGGGAAGGGGGCCCGGAGCTTTCTTT. Encoded protein: CASSVPRGRGPGAFF.

This chain joins TRBV6-6 and TRBJ2-7; a possible D gene is TRBD2 (5 bases). The CDR3 sequence is 15 residues long. Germline CDR1 and CDR2: MNHNY and SVGAGI (reference sequence). Deletions cut 0 bases from V and 3 bases from J, with 12 bases between. The CDR3 sequence is CASSYSTEDFYEQYF. CDR3 coding DNA: TGTGCCAGCAGTTACTCAACAGAGGACTTCTACGAGCAGTACTTC.

The chain links TRBV21-1 to TRBJ1-2. TRBV21-1 is deemed a pseudogene. The CDR3 consists of 14 residues. CDR3 coding DNA: TGTGCCAGCAGCAAATCGTCCCCAAACTATGGCTACACCTTC. Translated, it gives CASSKSSPNYGYTF.

This clonotype was counted a few times. The V call is TRBV5-1, the J call TRBJ2-5, with TRBD1 matching 7 bases. The DNA end is more similar to TRBJ2-1, so the J call may be wrong. Germline CDR1 reads SGHRS; CDR2 reads YFSETQ. The CDR3 is 11 amino acids. This CDR3 is CASRTGDEQFF. The CDR3 DNA reads as TGCGCCAGCAGAACAGGGGATGAGCAGTTCTTC.

The sample holds a few counts of this clonotype. This chain joins TRBV11-2 and TRBJ2-3; D is unresolved. CDR1 is SGHAT, CDR2 FQNNGV, per germline. The CDR3 has 9 residues. Trimming removed 4 bases at V and 14 bases at J, with 7 bases between. The CDR3 sequence is CASSYHGYF. CDR3 DNA sequence: TGTGCCAGCAGCTACCATGGGTATTTT.

This clonotype was seen a few times. CDR3: CASSEKIRDRAYEQYV. The CDR3 nucleotides read TGTGCCAGCAGTGAAAAGATAAGAGACAGAGCCTACGAGCAGTACGTC. This chain links TRBV25-1 with TRBJ2-5, with a tentative D call TRBD1 (5 bases). The DNA end is more similar to TRBJ2-7, so the J call may be wrong. CDR1 and CDR2 from the germline V gene are MGHDK and SYGVNS. The CDR3 is 16 residues long.

The chain has TRBV7-9 and TRBJ1-6; TRBD1 is a possible D gene (5 bases). Trimming cost V 3 bases and J 5 bases, with 14 bases left between them. The CDR3 consists of 16 residues. CDR1 SEHNR and CDR2 FQNEAQ come from the germline V gene (reference sequence). The CDR3 DNA follows: TGTGCCAGCAGCTTCGGGCGAGGGGAGGATAATTCACCCCTCCACTTT. Protein: CASSFGRGEDNSPLHF.